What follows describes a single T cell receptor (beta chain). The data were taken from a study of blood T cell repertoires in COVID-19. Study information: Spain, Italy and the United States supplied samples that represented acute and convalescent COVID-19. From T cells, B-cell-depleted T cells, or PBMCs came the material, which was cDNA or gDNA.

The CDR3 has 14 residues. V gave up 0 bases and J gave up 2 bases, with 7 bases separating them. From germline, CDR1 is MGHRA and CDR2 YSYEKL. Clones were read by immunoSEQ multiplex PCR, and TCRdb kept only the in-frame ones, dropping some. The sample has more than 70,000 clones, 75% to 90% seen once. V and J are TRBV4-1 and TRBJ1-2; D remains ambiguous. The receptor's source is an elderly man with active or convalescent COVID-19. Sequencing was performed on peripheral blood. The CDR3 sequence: CASSQDGVNYGYTF. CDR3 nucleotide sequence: TGCGCCAGCAGCCAAGACGGGGTAAACTATGGCTACACCTTC.